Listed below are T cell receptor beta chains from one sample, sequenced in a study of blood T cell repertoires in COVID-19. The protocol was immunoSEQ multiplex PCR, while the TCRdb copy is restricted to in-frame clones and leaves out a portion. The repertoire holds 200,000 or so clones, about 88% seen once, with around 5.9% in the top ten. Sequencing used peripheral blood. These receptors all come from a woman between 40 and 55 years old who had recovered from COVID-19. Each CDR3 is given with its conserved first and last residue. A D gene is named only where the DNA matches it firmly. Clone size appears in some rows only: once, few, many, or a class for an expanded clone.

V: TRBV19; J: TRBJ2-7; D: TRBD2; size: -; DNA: TGTGCCAGTAGTCACCGGGCTAGCGGGAAGACCTACGAGCAGTACTTC; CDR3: CASSHRASGKTYEQYF
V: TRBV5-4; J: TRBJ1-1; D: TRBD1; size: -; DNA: TGTGCCAGCAGCACGCCAGGGGGGACAGGACCCACTGAAGCTTTCTTT; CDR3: CASSTPGGTGPTEAFF
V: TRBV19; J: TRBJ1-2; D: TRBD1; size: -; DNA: TGTGCCAGTAGCCTGACAGGGGGTTCCCCCTATGGCTACACCTTC; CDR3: CASSLTGGSPYGYTF
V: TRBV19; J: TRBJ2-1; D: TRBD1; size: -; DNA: TGTGCCAGTAGTATTAGGTCACAGGGGGCTAATGAGCAGTTCTTC; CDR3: CASSIRSQGANEQFF
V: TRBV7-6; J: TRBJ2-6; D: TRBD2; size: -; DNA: TGTGCCAGCAGCTTAGGGCGGGAGCCCGTCTTGGGGGCCAACGTCCTGACTTTC; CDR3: CASSLGREPVLGANVLTF
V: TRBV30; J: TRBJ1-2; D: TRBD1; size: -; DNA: TGTGCCTGGAGCCCGCAGGGGGACTATGGCTACACCTTC; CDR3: CAWSPQGDYGYTF
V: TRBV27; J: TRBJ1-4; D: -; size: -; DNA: TGTGCCAGCAGTCCAGGACAGCCAACTAATGAAAAACTGTTTTTT; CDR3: CASSPGQPTNEKLFF
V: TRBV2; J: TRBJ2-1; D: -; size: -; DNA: TGTGCCACCTCCCGACTAGTTCGGGGCAATGAGCAGTTCTTC; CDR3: CATSRLVRGNEQFF
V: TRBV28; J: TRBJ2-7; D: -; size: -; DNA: TGTGCCAGCAGTTGGCGGCAGATCTACGAGCAGTACTTC; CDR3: CASSWRQIYEQYF
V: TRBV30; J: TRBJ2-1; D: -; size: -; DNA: TGTGCCTGGAGTCCCCTTTCCGGGAATGAGCAGTTCTTC; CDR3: CAWSPLSGNEQFF
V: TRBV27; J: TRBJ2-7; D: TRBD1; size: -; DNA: TGTGCCAGCAGTCAATCGATTTCCCGGGACAGGGGGCGGCTAACCTACGAGCAGTACTTC; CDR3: CASSQSISRDRGRLTYEQYF
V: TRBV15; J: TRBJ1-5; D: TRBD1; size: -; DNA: TGTGCCACCAGCAGAGATCGCGCCAGGGGGCAGCCCCAGCATTTT; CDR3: CATSRDRARGQPQHF
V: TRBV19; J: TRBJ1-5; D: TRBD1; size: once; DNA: TGTGCCAGTAGCCGGACAGGGGGCGAAGGAATCGGCAATCAGCCCCAGCATTTT; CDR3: CASSRTGGEGIGNQPQHF
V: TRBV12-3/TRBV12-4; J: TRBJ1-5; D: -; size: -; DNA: TGTGCCAGCAGTTTAAGTAGTCAGCCCCAGCATTTT; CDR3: CASSLSSQPQHF
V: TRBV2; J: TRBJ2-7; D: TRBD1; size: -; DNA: TGTGCCAGCAGGCTAGCCGGGACAGCCGCCTACGAGCAGTACTTC; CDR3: CASRLAGTAAYEQYF
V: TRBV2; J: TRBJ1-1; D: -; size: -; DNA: TGTGCCAGCTCCCCGCAGGGGCAGGAGAACACTGAAGCTTTCTTT; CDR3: CASSPQGQENTEAFF
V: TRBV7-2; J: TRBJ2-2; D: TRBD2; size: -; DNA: TGTGCCAGCAGCTCATTAGGGACTAGCGGGAGGGCGAACACCGGGGAGCTGTTTTTT; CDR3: CASSSLGTSGRANTGELFF
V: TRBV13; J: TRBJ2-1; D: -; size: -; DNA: TGTGCCAGCAGCTTAGGGACAGCCTACAGTGAGCAGTTCTTC; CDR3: CASSLGTAYSEQFF
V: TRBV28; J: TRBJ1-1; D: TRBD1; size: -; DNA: TGTGCCAGCAGTTCATTCCGGGACAGGGGGCCCACAAGGAACACTGAAGCTTTCTTT; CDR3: CASSSFRDRGPTRNTEAFF
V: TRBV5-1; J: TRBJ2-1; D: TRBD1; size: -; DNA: TGCGCCAGCAGCATGGGACAGGGGCCGGAGCAGTTCTTC; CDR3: CASSMGQGPEQFF
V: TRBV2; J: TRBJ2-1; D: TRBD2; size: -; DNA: TGTGCCAGCAGCCACCAGACTAGCGGGAGTTACGATGAGCAGTTCTTC; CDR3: CASSHQTSGSYDEQFF
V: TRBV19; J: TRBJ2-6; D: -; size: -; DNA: TGTGCCAGTAGTATCGCCCACAGGTCTGGGGCCAACGTCCTGACTTTC; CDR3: CASSIAHRSGANVLTF
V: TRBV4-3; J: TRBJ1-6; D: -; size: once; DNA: TGCGCCAGCAGCCAAGCCCCCGGGGAATGGAATTCACCCCTCCACTTT; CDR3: CASSQAPGEWNSPLHF
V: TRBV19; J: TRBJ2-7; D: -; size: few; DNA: TGTGCCAGTAGTATCGGTACGACAAGCGAGCAGTACTTC; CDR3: CASSIGTTSEQYF
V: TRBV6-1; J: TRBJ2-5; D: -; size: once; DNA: TGTGCCAGCAGTGATATATCGGGGTACTTAGAGACCCAGTACTTC; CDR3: CASSDISGYLETQYF
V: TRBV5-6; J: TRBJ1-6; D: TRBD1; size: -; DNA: TGTGCCAGCAGCTTGGGAGGATTCGGGACAGGGTATAATTCACCCCTCCACTTT; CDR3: CASSLGGFGTGYNSPLHF
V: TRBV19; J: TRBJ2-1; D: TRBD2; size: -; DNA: TGTGCCAGTAGGTCTACCGGGACTAGCGCAGTGAATGAGCAGTTCTTC; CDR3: CASRSTGTSAVNEQFF
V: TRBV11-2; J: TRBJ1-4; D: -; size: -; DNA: TGTGCCAGCAGCTTAGCAGGGCGAGTTGGGCTACTGTTTTTT; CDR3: CASSLAGRVGLLFF
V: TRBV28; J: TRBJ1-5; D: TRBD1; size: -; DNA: TGTGCCAGCACTACAGGGGGATGGGGGGCGGCCTATCAGCCCCAGCATTTT; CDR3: CASTTGGWGAAYQPQHF
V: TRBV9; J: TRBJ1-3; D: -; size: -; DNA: TGTGCCAGCAGCGCTGAGGGCGGAAACACCATATATTTT; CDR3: CASSAEGGNTIYF
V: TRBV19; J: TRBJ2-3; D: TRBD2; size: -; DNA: TGTGCCAGTAGTGGCCTAGCGGGAGTCTCGACAGATACGCAGTATTTT; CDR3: CASSGLAGVSTDTQYF
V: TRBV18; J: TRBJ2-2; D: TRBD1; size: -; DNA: TGTGCCAGCTCAGCCGACAGGGGCACGAACACCGGGGAGCTGTTTTTT; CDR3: CASSADRGTNTGELFF
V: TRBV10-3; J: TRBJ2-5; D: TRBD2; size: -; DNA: TGTGCCATCAGTGCCCCCGGGACTAGCGGAGCCAGCCAAGAGACCCAGTACTTC; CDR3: CAISAPGTSGASQETQYF
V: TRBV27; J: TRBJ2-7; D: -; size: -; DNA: TGTGCCAGCAGCCGCCGGACAGACCCCTACGAGCAGTACTTC; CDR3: CASSRRTDPYEQYF
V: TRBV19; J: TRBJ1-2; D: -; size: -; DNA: TGTGCCAGTATGCGGACAACCGACTATGGCTACACCTTC; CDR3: CASMRTTDYGYTF
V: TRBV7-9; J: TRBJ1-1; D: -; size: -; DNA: TGTGCCAGCAGCTTACCAGGGCCCCCTGAAGCTTTCTTT; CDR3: CASSLPGPPEAFF
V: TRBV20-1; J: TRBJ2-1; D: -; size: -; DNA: TGCAGTGCTAATGAGCCGGGAGTCCGGTTCTTC; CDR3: CSANEPGVRFF
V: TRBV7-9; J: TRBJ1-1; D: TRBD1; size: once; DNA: TGTGCCAGCAGCTCCAGGGGGGAGGACACTGAAGCTTTCTTT; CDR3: CASSSRGEDTEAFF
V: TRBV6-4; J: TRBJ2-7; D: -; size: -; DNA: TGTGCCAGCAGTGAGGTTGGCCGTGGCTCCTACGAGCAGTACTTC; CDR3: CASSEVGRGSYEQYF
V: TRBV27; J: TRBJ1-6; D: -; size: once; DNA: TGTGCCAGCAGTTTTTTTGGGCGTAATTCACCCCTCCACTTT; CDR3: CASSFFGRNSPLHF
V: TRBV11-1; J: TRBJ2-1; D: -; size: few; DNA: TGTGCCAGCAGCTCCGACTGGAGCTCCTACAATGAGCAGTTCTTC; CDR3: CASSSDWSSYNEQFF
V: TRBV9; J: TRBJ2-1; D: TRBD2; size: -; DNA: TGTGCCAGCAGCCTCGGACTAGCGGGGTACAATGAGCAGTTCTTC; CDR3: CASSLGLAGYNEQFF
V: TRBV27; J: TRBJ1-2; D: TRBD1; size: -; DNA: TGTGCCAGCAGTTCCGGGACAGGGTTTATTTATGGCTACACCTTC; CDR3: CASSSGTGFIYGYTF
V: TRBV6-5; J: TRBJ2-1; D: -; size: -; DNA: TGTGCCAGCACGCGACTAGGTCACGAGCAGTTCTTC; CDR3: CASTRLGHEQFF
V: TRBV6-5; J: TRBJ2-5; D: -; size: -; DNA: TGTGCCAGCAGTTACTCGCTAGCAGAGACCCAGTACTTC; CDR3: CASSYSLAETQYF
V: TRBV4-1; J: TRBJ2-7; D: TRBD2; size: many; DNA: TGCGCCAGCAGCCAAGATACGGGAGGGATCTCCTACGAGCAGTACTTC; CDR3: CASSQDTGGISYEQYF
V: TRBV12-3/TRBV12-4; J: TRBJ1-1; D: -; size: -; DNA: TGTGCCAGCAGTTTAGAGGCTCGCACGAGGGCTTTCTTT; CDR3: CASSLEARTRAFF
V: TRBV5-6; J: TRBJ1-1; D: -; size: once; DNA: TGTGCCAGCAGCTTGCGGACAGCGGTCATGAACACTGAAGCTTTCTTT; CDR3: CASSLRTAVMNTEAFF
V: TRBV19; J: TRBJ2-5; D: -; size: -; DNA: TGTGCCAGTAGTATAGGGGGCGGCAGGGTAAATGAAGAGACCCAGTACTTC; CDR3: CASSIGGGRVNEETQYF